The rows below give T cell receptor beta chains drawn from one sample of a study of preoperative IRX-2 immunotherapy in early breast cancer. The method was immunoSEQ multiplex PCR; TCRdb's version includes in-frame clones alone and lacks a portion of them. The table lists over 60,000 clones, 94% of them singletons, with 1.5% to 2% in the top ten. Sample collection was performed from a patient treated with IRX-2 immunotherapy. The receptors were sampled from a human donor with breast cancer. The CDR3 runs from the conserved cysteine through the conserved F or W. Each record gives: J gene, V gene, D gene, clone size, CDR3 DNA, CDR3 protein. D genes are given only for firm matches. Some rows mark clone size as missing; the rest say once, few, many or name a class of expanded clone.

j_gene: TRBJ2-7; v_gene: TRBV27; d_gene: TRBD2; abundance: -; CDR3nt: TGTGCCAGCAGTTTATCGGCTAGCGGTGCCTACGAGCAGTACTTC; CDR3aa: CASSLSASGAYEQYF
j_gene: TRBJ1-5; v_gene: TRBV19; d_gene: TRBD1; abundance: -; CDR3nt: TGTGCCAGTTCGGGACAGGGGGTTCCTTTTCAGCCCCAGCATTTT; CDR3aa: CASSGQGVPFQPQHF
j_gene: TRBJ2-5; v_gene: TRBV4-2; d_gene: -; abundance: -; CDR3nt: TGTGCCAGCAGCCGAGCAGGAACCACCCAGTACTTC; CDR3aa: CASSRAGTTQYF
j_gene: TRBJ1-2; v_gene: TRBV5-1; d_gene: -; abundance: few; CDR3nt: TGCGCCAGCAGCTTGAGGGGGATTGCTAACTATGGCTACACCTTC; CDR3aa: CASSLRGIANYGYTF
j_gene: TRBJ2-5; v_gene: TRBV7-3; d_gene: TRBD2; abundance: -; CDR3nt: TGTGCCAGCAGCTCCACTAGCGGAGAGACCCAGTACTTC; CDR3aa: CASSSTSGETQYF
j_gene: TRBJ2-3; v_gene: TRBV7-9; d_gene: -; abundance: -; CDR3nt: TGTGCCAGCAGCTTAGGCCTAGCCAGTAGCACAGATACGCAGTATTTT; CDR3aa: CASSLGLASSTDTQYF
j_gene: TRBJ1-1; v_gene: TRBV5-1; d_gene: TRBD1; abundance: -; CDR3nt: TGCGCCAGCAGCTTGGATGGGACAGCCGAAGCTTTCTTT; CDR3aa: CASSLDGTAEAFF
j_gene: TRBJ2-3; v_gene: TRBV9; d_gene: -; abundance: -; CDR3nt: TGTGCCAGCACCGAACGACAGGGTGGAGGGCTCACAGATACGCAGTATTTT; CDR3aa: CASTERQGGGLTDTQYF
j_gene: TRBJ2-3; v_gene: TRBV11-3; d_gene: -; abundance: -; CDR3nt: TGTGCCAGCAGCCGAGAGCCAGATACGCAGTATTTT; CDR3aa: CASSREPDTQYF
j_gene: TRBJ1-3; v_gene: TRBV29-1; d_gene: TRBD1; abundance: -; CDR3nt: TGCAGCGTTGAGGGACAGGGCTCTGGAAACACCATATATTTT; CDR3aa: CSVEGQGSGNTIYF
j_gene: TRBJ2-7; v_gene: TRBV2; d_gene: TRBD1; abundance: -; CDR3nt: TGTGCCAGCAGTTGGACAGGGGAACCCTACGAGCAGTACTTC; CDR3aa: CASSWTGEPYEQYF
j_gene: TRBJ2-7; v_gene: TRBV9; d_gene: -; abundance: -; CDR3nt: TGTGCCAGCAGCGTAGGGTCCAGCTACGAGCAGTACTTC; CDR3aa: CASSVGSSYEQYF
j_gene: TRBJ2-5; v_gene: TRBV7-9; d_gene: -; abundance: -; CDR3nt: TGTGCCAGCAGCTTAGTTGGAACCGAAGAGACCCAGTACTTC; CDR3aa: CASSLVGTEETQYF
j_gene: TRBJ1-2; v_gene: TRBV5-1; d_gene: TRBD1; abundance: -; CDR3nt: TGCGCCAGCAGCTGGACAGGGTTTGAGGATGGCTACACCTTC; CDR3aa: CASSWTGFEDGYTF
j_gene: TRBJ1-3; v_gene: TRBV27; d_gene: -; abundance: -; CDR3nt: TGTGCCAGCAGTTTAGCTTACTCTGGAAACACCATATATTTT; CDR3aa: CASSLAYSGNTIYF
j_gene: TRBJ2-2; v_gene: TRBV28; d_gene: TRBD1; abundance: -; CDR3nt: TGTGCCAGCAGTTTAACTCAGGGCAGGGGGTCCGGGGAGCTGTTTTTT; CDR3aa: CASSLTQGRGSGELFF
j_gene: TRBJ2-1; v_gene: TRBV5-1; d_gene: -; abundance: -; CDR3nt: TGCGCCAGCAGCTTGGACGCGGGGACATACAATGAGCAGTTCTTC; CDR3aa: CASSLDAGTYNEQFF
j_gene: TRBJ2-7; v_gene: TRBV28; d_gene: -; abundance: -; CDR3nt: TGTGCCAGCAGTTTAGTGGCGGAATCCTACGAGCAGTACTTC; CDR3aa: CASSLVAESYEQYF
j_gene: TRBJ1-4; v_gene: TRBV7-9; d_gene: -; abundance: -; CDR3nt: TGTGCCAGCAGCTTAGGGGACGGGCGGAATGAAAAACTGTTTTTT; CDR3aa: CASSLGDGRNEKLFF
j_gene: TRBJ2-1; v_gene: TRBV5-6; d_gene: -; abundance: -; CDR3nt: TGTGCCAGCAGCCAGATCGGACGGATGTACAATGAGCAGTTCTTC; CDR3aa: CASSQIGRMYNEQFF
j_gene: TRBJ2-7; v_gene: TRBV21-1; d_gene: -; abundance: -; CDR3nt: TGTGCCAGATCGACGGTCCCGGGACAGCCAGAAGAGGAGCAGTACTTC; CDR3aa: CARSTVPGQPEEEQYF
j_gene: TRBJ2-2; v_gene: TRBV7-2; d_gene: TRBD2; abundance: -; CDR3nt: TGTGCCAGCAGCACGCGGCTAGCGGGTCTGAACACCGGGGAACTGTTTTTT; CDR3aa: CASSTRLAGLNTGELFF
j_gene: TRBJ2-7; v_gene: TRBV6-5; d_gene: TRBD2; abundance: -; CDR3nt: TGTGCCAGCAGATTCGGGGGACTAGCCTACGAGCAGTACTTC; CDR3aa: CASRFGGLAYEQYF
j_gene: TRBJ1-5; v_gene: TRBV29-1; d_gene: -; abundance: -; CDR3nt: TGCAGCGCCCAGAGGGCTGCAACGGGCAATCAGCCCCAGCATTTT; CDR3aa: CSAQRAATGNQPQHF
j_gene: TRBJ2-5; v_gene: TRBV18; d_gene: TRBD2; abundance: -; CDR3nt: TGTGCCAGCTCAAAACGGACTAGCGGGGGGGAAGAGACCCAGTACTTC; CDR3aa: CASSKRTSGGEETQYF
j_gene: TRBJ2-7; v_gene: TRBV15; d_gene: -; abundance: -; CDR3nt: TGTGCCACCAGCCTGACGGGCAGATCCTACGAGCAGTACTTC; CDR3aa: CATSLTGRSYEQYF
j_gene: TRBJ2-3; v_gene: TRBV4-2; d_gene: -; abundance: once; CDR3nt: TGTGCCAGCAGCCGGGAGGATTCTAGCACAGATACGCAGTATTTT; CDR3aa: CASSREDSSTDTQYF
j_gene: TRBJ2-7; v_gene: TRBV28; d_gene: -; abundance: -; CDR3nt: TGTGCCAGCAGTCCTCGCGCGTCCGGCGAGCAGTACTTC; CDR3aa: CASSPRASGEQYF
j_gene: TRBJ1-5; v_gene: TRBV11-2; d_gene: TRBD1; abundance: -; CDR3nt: TGTGCCAGCAGTTTTAAGGACAGGGGAGATCAGCCCCAGCATTTT; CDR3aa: CASSFKDRGDQPQHF
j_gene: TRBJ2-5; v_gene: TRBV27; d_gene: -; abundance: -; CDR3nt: TGTGCCAGCAGTCAGGGAGAGACCCAGTACTTC; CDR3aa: CASSQGETQYF
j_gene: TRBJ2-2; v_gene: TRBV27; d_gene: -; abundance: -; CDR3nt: TGTGCCAGCAGGGGGGGTAACACCGGGGAGCTGTTTTTT; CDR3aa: CASRGGNTGELFF
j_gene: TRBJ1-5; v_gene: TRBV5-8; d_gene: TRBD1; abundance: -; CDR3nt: TGTGCCAGCAGCTCTCGGGACAGGGGGCTTGGGCAGCCCCAGCATTTT; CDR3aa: CASSSRDRGLGQPQHF
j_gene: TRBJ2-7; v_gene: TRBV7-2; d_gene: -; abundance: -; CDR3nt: TGTGCCAGCAGCTTAAAAGGACAGACCTACGAGCAGTACTTC; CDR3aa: CASSLKGQTYEQYF
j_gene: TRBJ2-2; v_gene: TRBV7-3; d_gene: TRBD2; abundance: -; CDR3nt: TGTGCCAGCAGCTTCAAGTACGGCGGGAGGAGCACCGGGGAGCTGTTTTTT; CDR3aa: CASSFKYGGRSTGELFF
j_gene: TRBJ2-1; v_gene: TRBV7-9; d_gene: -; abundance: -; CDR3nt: TGTGCCAGCGTGCCGGGGGGCCTCACCTACAATGAGCAGTTCTTC; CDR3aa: CASVPGGLTYNEQFF
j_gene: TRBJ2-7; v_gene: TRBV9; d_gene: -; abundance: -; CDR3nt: TGTGCCAGCAGCGTAGCGGGGGACCTCTCCTACGAGCAGTACTTC; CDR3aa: CASSVAGDLSYEQYF
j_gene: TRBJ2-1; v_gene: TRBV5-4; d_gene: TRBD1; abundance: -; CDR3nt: TGTGCCAGCAGTCCAGGGACAGATCCTTCCTACAATGAGCAGTTCTTC; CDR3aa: CASSPGTDPSYNEQFF
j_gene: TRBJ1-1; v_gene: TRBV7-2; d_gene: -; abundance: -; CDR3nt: TGTGCCAGCAGCGTCCCGGGGCGGAACACTGAAGCTTTCTTT; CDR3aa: CASSVPGRNTEAFF
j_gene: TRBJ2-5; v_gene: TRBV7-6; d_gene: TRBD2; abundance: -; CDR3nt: TGTGCCAGCAGCGCTGGGACTAACCAAGAGACCCAGTACTTC; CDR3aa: CASSAGTNQETQYF
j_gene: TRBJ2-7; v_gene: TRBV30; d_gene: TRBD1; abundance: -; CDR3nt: TGTGCCTGGAGTCCCCACAGGGGGATCTCCTACGAGCAGTACTTC; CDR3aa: CAWSPHRGISYEQYF
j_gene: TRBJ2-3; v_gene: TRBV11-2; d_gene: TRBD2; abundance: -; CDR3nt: TGTGCCAGCAGCGCAACCCTAGGACTAGCCCCAGATACGCAGTATTTT; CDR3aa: CASSATLGLAPDTQYF
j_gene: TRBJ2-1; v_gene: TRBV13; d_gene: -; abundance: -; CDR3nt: TGTGCCAGCAGCTTAGGCATCCAAGATAATGAGCAGTTCTTC; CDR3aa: CASSLGIQDNEQFF